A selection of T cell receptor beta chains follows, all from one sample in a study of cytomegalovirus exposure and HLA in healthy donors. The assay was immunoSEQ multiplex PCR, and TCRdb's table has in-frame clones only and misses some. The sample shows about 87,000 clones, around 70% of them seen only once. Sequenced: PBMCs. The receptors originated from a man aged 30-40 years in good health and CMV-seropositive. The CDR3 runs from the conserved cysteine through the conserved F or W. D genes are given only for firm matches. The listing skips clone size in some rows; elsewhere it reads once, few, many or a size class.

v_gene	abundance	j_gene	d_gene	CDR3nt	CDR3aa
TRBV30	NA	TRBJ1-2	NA	TGTGCCTGGAGTAGGAGGACAGCCGCTAACTATGGCTACACCTTC	CAWSRRTAANYGYTF
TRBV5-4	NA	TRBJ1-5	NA	TGTGCCAGCAGCTTGGGGTTAGATCAGCCCCAGCATTTT	CASSLGLDQPQHF
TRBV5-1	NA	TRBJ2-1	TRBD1	TGCGCCAGCTTGTTAGATCCGGGACAGGGCTACAATGAGCAGTTCTTC	CASLLDPGQGYNEQFF
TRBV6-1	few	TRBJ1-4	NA	TGTGCCAGCGGAACCACTGGGGTTCGGGGGGAACTGTTTTTT	CASGTTGVRGELFF
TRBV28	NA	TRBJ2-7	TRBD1	TGTGCCAGCAGTTTATACAGGGGAACCTACGAGCAGTACTTC	CASSLYRGTYEQYF
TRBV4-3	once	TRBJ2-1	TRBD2	TGCGCCAGCAGCCGTCTAGCGGGAGGCCTCGCCTACAATGAGCAGTTCTTC	CASSRLAGGLAYNEQFF
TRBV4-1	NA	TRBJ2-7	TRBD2	TGCGCCAGCAGCCAAGAGGAACTAGCGGCATACGAGCAGTACTTC	CASSQEELAAYEQYF
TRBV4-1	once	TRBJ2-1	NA	TGCGCCAGCAGCCAATCGTGGGAGGGGGGGGCCAATGAGCAGTTCTTC	CASSQSWEGGANEQFF
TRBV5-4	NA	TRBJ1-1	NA	TGTGCCAGCAGCTTGGATCATAACACTGAAGCTTTCTTT	CASSLDHNTEAFF
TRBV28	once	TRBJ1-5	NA	TGTGCCAGCAGTTTAAGCAGGGGCAATCAGCCCCAGCATTTT	CASSLSRGNQPQHF
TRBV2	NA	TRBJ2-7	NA	TGTGCCAGCAGTGAAGCCCAGGGATTAGGCTACGAGCAGTACTTC	CASSEAQGLGYEQYF
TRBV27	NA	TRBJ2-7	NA	TGTGCCAGCAGGTCAGGGATGGAACAGTACTTC	CASRSGMEQYF
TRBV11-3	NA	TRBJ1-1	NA	TGTGCCAGCAGCTTAACAACGAACACTGAAGCTTTCTTT	CASSLTTNTEAFF
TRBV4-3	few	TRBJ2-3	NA	TGCGCCAGCAGCCAAGATCCCACGGGCACAGATACGCAGTATTTT	CASSQDPTGTDTQYF
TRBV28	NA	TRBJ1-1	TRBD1	TGTGCCAGCAACGTCCCGAAGGGGGCGGCTGAAGCTTTCTTT	CASNVPKGAAEAFF
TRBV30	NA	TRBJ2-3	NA	TGTGCCTGGAGTAGGAGGGGCACAGATACGCAGTATTTT	CAWSRRGTDTQYF
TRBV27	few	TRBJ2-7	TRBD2	TGTGCCAGCAGTTGGGGGGGTTTCGAGCAGTACTTC	CASSWGGFEQYF
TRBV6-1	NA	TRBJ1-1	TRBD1	TGTGCCAGCAGTGAACCGGACAGGGACGACACTGAAGCTTTCTTT	CASSEPDRDDTEAFF
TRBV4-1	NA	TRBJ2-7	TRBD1	TGCGCCAGCAGCCGACAGGGTTTCGACTACGAGCAGTACTTC	CASSRQGFDYEQYF
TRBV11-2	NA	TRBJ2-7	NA	TGTGCCAGCGGGGGCGCGGCCTACGAGCAGTACTTC	CASGGAAYEQYF
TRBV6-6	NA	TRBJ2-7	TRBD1	TGTGCCAGCAGTTACTCCCTACAGGGGGACGAGCAGTACTTC	CASSYSLQGDEQYF
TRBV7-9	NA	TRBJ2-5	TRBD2	TGTGCCAGCAGCCCGACTAGCGGGGGTACACGGGGGGAGACCCAGTACTTC	CASSPTSGGTRGETQYF
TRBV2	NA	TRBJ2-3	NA	TGTGCCAGCAGTGGATTTAGGGGGCGGGACACAGATACGCAGTATTTT	CASSGFRGRDTDTQYF
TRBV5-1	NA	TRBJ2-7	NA	TGCGCCAGCAGCTTGTTGCACAGCCTTTCCTACGAGCAGTACTTC	CASSLLHSLSYEQYF
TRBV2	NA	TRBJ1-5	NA	TGTGCCAGCAGTGATTCGGATCAGCCCCAGCATTTT	CASSDSDQPQHF
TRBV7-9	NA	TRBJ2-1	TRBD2	TGTGCCAGCAGGGGGACTAGCGGGAGTCATAGCGTTAACAATGAGCAGTTCTTC	CASRGTSGSHSVNNEQFF
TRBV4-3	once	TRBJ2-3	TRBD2	TGCGCCAGCAGCCAAAGACCCAAGGCTAGCGGTACCACAGATACGCAGTATTTT	CASSQRPKASGTTDTQYF
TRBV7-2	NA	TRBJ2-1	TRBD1	TGTGCCAGCAGCTCGCCGGGACAGGGGACCTACGGTGAGCAGTTCTTC	CASSSPGQGTYGEQFF
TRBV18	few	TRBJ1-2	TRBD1	TGTGCCAGCTCACTGCAGCCGGGACAGGGTCTCGATAGTGGCTACACCTTC	CASSLQPGQGLDSGYTF
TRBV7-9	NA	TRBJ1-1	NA	TGTGCCAGCAGCGCACAGGGTTACACTGAAGCTTTCTTT	CASSAQGYTEAFF
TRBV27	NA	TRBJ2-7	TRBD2	TGTGCCAGCAGTTTAGCGGGAGCACTCCCCCCCTACGAGCAGTACTTC	CASSLAGALPPYEQYF
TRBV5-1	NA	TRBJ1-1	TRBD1	TGCGCCAGCAGATCCCCGTACAGGGGGAACACTGAAGCTTTCTTT	CASRSPYRGNTEAFF
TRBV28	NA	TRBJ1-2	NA	TGTGCCAGCAACTCGTTTCAGGGGCCATATGGCTACACCTTC	CASNSFQGPYGYTF
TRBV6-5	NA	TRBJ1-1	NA	TGTGCCAGCAGTTACTCCCGAGGGTCCTACACTGAAGCTTTCTTT	CASSYSRGSYTEAFF
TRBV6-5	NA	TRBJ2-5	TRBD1	TGTGCCAGCAGTTGGGGACAGGCTCAAGAGACCCAGTACTTC	CASSWGQAQETQYF
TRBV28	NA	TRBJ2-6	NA	TGTGCCAGCAGTTTGGGGGGTTCTGGGGCCAACGTCCTGACTTTC	CASSLGGSGANVLTF
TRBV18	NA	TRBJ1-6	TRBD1	TGTGCCAGCTCACCATGGGACAGGGTAGGCAATTCACCCCTCCACTTT	CASSPWDRVGNSPLHF
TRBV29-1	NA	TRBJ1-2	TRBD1	TGCAGCGCCCGAACAGGGGAGGATGGCTACACCTTC	CSARTGEDGYTF
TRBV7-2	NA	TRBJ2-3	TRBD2	TGTGCCAGCAGCCCGGCTAGCGGGGGGGCCCCAGATACGCAGTATTTT	CASSPASGGAPDTQYF
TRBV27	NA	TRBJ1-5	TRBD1	TGTGCCAGCAGTTTAGGCAGGGGGATCAATCAGCCCCAGCATTTT	CASSLGRGINQPQHF
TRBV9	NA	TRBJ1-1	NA	TGTGCCAGCAGCGTAGTTCGTCGAAGCGACGTGAACACTGAAGCTTTCTTT	CASSVVRRSDVNTEAFF
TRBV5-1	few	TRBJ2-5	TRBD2	TGCGCCAGCAGCGCCGTAGCGGGGGCAGAGACCCAGTACTTC	CASSAVAGAETQYF
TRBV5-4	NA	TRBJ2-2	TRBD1	TGTGCCAGCAGAAGACAGGGAATCGGGGAGCTGTTTTTT	CASRRQGIGELFF
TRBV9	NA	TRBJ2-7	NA	TGTGCCAGCAGCGGAGAAGCGGCGCCGTCCTACGAGCAGTACTTC	CASSGEAAPSYEQYF
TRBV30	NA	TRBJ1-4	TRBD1	TGTGCCTGGAGTGTACGCAGGGGGCGGGAAAAACTGTTTTTT	CAWSVRRGREKLFF
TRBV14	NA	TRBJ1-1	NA	TGTGCCAGCAGCCAAGTATTAGAACAGATTGAAGCTTTCTTT	CASSQVLEQIEAFF
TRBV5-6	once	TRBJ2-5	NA	TGTGCCAGCAGCTTGGACACATATTGGGCGGGGGAGACCCAGTACTTC	CASSLDTYWAGETQYF
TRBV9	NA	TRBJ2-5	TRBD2	TGTGCCAGCAGCGTAAACACGGGGGGCCAAGAGACCCAGTACTTC	CASSVNTGGQETQYF
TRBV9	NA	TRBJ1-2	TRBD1	TGTGCCAGCACCAGGACAGGGGGCGCGGACTATGGCTACACCTTC	CASTRTGGADYGYTF
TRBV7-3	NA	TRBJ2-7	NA	TGTGCCAGCAGCGTCTCCGGGACTGGGGCCTACGAGCAGTACTTC	CASSVSGTGAYEQYF
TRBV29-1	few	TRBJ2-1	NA	TGCAGCGTCGAACTCAGGATGAGCTCCTACAATGAGCAGTTCTTC	CSVELRMSSYNEQFF
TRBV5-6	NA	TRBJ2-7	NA	TGTGCCAGCAGCTTGGGCGTATCGACCTACGAGCAGTACTTC	CASSLGVSTYEQYF
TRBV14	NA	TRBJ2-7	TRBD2	TGTGCCAGCAGCCACTGGACTAGCGCCTCATCCTACGAGCAGTACTTC	CASSHWTSASSYEQYF